These 19 T cell receptor beta chains were sequenced from one sample in a study of blood T cell repertoires in COVID-19. TCRdb's table, derived via immunoSEQ multiplex PCR, lists solely in-frame clones and lacks some. This table holds about 160,000 clones, 88% found once. Sequencing used PBMCs or T cells enriched from blood (not recorded which). These receptors were obtained from a woman aged 50 to 60 who had recovered from COVID-19.

J is TRBJ2-3 and V is TRBV5-6, with 7 bases lining up with TRBD2. The CDR3 has 13 residues. Germline values: CDR1 SGHDT, CDR2 YYEEEE. V shed 6 bases, J shed 7 bases, and the junction held 8 bases outside the gene matches. The CDR3 nucleotides read TGTGCCAGCAACGGCAGGGAGGGAAATACGCAGTATTTT. This gives the protein CASNGREGNTQYF.

The chain links TRBV27 to TRBJ2-3; maybe TRBD2 (6 bases). This CDR3 contains 12 residues. CDR1 and CDR2 (germline): MNHEY, SMNVEV (reference sequence). Trimming cost V 7 bases and J 10 bases, with 15 bases left between them. The CDR3 is CASTFGGAPQYF. In DNA, the CDR3 is TGTGCCAGCACCTTTGGAGGGGCCCCGCAGTATTTT.

The chain links TRBV30 to TRBJ1-1; 7 bases agree with TRBD1. Germline V gives CDR1 GTSNPN, CDR2 SVGIG (reference sequence). Trimming cost V 8 bases and J 1 base; bases outside gene matches: 7. The CDR3 is made up of 13 amino acids. This CDR3 reads CAGLGQPNTEAFF. The CDR3, as DNA: TGTGCCGGTCTGGGACAGCCGAACACTGAAGCTTTCTTT.

The chain is built from TRBV2 and TRBJ2-5; TRBD2 matches 12 bases. Trimming removed 6 bases from V and 4 bases from J; junction bases left unmatched: 6. The germline V gene encodes CDR1 SNHLY and CDR2 FYNNEI. The CDR3 is 15 residues long. CDR3 residues: CASSPELAGGETQYF. The CDR3, as DNA: TGTGCCAGCAGCCCTGAACTAGCGGGGGGAGAGACCCAGTACTTC.

There are a few counts of this clone. V and J are TRBV27 and TRBJ1-6; D gene unclear. Germline V gene sequence: CDR1 MNHEY, CDR2 SMNVEV (reference sequence). There are 13 residues in the CDR3. The V end was cut by 7 bases, the J end by 8 bases, with 12 bases between. Here the CDR3 reads CASTLAPHSPLHF. As DNA, the CDR3 is TGTGCCAGCACCTTAGCCCCCCATTCACCCCTCCACTTT.

The V call is TRBV9, the J call TRBJ2-5; 8 bases agree with TRBD2. Germline loops: CDR1 SGDLS, CDR2 YYNGEE. CDR3 size: 15 residues. Trimming at V came to 0 bases and at J to 5 bases, leaving 6 bases not matched to a gene. CDR3: CASSVEAGAHETQYF. The CDR3 region has the DNA TGTGCCAGCAGCGTAGAAGCGGGGGCGCATGAGACCCAGTACTTC.

This chain joins TRBV5-1 and TRBJ1-2; 10 positions agree with TRBD1. Per the germline V gene, CDR1 is SGHRS and CDR2 is YFSETQ. The CDR3 has 14 residues. Trimming took 2 bases from V and 5 from J; bases not matched to a gene: 3. The CDR3 loop reads CASSFGQGGYGYTF. DNA for the CDR3: TGCGCCAGCAGCTTTGGACAGGGGGGATATGGCTACACCTTC.

A few counts support this clone. J is TRBJ1-5 and V is TRBV19, with D possibly matching TRBD1 (5 bases). The CDR3 consists of 15 residues. Germline V gene lookup returns CDR1 LNHDA and CDR2 SQIVND (reference sequence). Trimming cost V 10 bases and J 3 bases, with 19 bases left between them. CDR3 region: CATTVGGAPNQPQHF. Here the CDR3 DNA reads TGTGCCACCACGGTGGGGGGTGCGCCCAATCAGCCCCAGCATTTT.

The chain joins TRBV15 to TRBJ1-1, with D perhaps TRBD1 (6 bases). This CDR3 is 15 amino acids long. Germline V CDR1 and CDR2: LNHNV, YYDKDF (reference sequence). The ends were cut back, 5 bases at V and 9 bases at J, with 22 bases in the middle. CDR3 sequence reads: CATSVRGGTKVKAFF. In nucleotides, the CDR3 is TGTGCCACCAGCGTTCGGGGGGGGACAAAGGTTAAAGCTTTCTTT.

In this sample, this clone turned up once. The chain combines TRBV7-2 with TRBJ2-2; 10 nucleotides line up with TRBD1. The junction had 13 bases not matched to a gene; V was cut back by 5 bases and J by 7 bases. Germline CDR1 SGHTA, CDR2 FQGNSA. The CDR3 runs 17 residues. The CDR3 here is CASSPGTGDPQSGELFF. CDR3 DNA sequence: TGTGCCAGCAGCCCCGGGACAGGGGACCCCCAGAGCGGGGAGCTGTTTTTT.

The chain has TRBV6-2 or TRBV6-3 and TRBJ2-1; weak D call: TRBD1 (5 bases). Trimming cost V 2 bases and J 0 bases, with 11 bases left between them. The CDR3 loop spans 16 amino acids. The germline CDR1 and CDR2 sequences are MNHEY and SVGEGT. CDR3 region: CASSYGQGSSYNEQFF. The DNA for the CDR3 is TGTGCCAGCAGTTACGGGCAGGGAAGCTCCTACAATGAGCAGTTCTTC.

The J gene is TRBJ1-2, the V gene TRBV19; D remains ambiguous. The CDR3 has 12 residues. Germline V CDR1 and CDR2: LNHDA, SQIVND (reference sequence). V lost 4 bases and J 4 bases, leaving 7 bases between the germline ends. The CDR3 reads CASSNRFYGYTF. CDR3 nucleotides: TGTGCCAGTAGTAACCGGTTCTATGGCTACACCTTC.

This clone came up a few times. J is TRBJ2-5 and V is TRBV19; a possible D gene is TRBD2 (8 bases). Germline V CDR1 and CDR2: LNHDA, SQIVND (reference sequence). The CDR3 runs to 17 residues. V lost 3 bases and J lost 5, with 22 bases in between. CDR3 loop: CASSIPLGGGQLETQYF. CDR3 coding DNA: TGTGCCAGTAGTATCCCTCTCGGGGGGGGACAGCTTGAGACCCAGTACTTC.

The chain is built from TRBV19 and TRBJ2-7; 7 bases align to TRBD2. Trimming at V came to 5 bases and at J to 2 bases, leaving 6 bases not matched to a gene. Germline-derived CDR1 and CDR2 are LNHDA and SQIVND (reference sequence). The CDR3 has 14 amino acids. The chain's CDR3 is CASSFLGGTYEQYF. CDR3 sequence (DNA): TGTGCCAGTAGTTTCCTCGGGGGGACCTACGAGCAGTACTTC.

V gene TRBV5-6 combines with J gene TRBJ1-2, with D hard to call. The CDR3 contains 12 residues. Germline CDR1 and CDR2: SGHDT and YYEEEE. V lost 5 bases to trimming and J lost 8 bases, with 13 bases between them. In DNA, the CDR3 is TGTGCCAGCAGTCTGCTCGTGAGGGGCTACACCTTC. Translating it yields CASSLLVRGYTF.

V and J are TRBV19 and TRBJ2-7; 7 bases agree with TRBD1. The ends lost 4 bases at V and 2 bases at J; junction bases unmatched: 14. Germline CDR1 reads LNHDA; CDR2 reads SQIVND (reference sequence). CDR3 length: 17 amino acids. The CDR3 DNA follows: TGTGCCAGTAGTAGAGGTCCTTTAGGGGGCCCCACCTACGAGCAGTACTTC. Translation gives CASSRGPLGGPTYEQYF.

The rearrangement links TRBV19 to TRBJ1-5, with D perhaps matching TRBD1 (6 bases). The CDR3 runs 16 residues. Germline-derived CDR1 and CDR2 are LNHDA and SQIVND (reference sequence). V dropped 4 bases and J dropped 2 bases, with 15 bases sitting between them. In DNA, the CDR3 is TGTGCCAGTAGTAACTACAGGGCAAGGGGCAATCAGCCCCAGCATTTT. Translation: CASSNYRARGNQPQHF. The complete variable domain, with remaining parts taken from reference TRBV19 and TRBJ1-5, reads DGGITQSPKYLFRKEGQNVTLSCEQNLNHDAMYWYRQDPGQGLRLIYYSQIVNDFQKGDIAEGYSVSREKKESFPLTVTSAQKNPTAFYLCASSNYRARGNQPQHFGDGTRLSIL.

This clone came up once. The CDR3 loop reads CASSSEKEGHYGYTF. The CDR3 DNA reads as TGTGCCAGCAGCTCCGAAAAAGAGGGTCACTATGGCTACACCTTC. The rearrangement uses TRBV11-3 and TRBJ1-2; unclear D gene. Germline V gives CDR1 SGHNT, CDR2 YENEEA. This CDR3 region has 15 residues. The germline V and J ends were trimmed by 4 bases and 3 bases, with 15 bases remaining between them.

As for this clone: The junction and the germline gene differ at one end; a read error may be behind it. V is TRBV12-3 or TRBV12-4 and J is TRBJ1-2; D unresolved. The CDR3 runs to 10 residues. As DNA, the CDR3 is TGTGCCAGCAGTTTATTGAAGGGAGTCTTC. It codes for CASSLLKGVF.